Sequencing of this T cell receptor (beta chain) was carried out in a study of blood T cell repertoires in COVID-19. In the original workflow: Reference gene primers were amplified, and this amplification served to estimate nucleated cell counts. Clones were sequenced by immunoSEQ multiplex PCR, and TCRdb holds only the in-frame ones, with some missing. For V, J and clone size, that table is used; D and trimming come from the DNA. The sample holds 150,000 or so clones; approximately 88% are singletons and the top ten take about 6.6%. Two negative PCRs, clearance, or symptom resolution had been documented for recovered Cohort 3 donors. V was pared by 4 bases and J by 9 bases, with 2 bases of the junction left unmatched. The CDR3 runs 12 residues. The germline V gene has CDR1 MNHEY and CDR2 SVGEGT.

The source material was PBMCs or T cells enriched from blood (not recorded which). The sequence came from a woman aged 45-60 years who had recovered from COVID-19. The rearrangement joins TRBV6-2 or TRBV6-3 to TRBJ2-1, with TRBD2 matching 8 bases. The CDR3 DNA reads as TGTGCCAGCAGTTGGACTAGCAGTGAGCAGTTCTTC. It encodes CASSWTSSEQFF.